The T cell receptor (beta chain) described here comes from a study of cytotoxic CD8 clonotypes in ibrutinib-treated CLL (dated by TCRdb to about 2021). Regarding the study in general: The cohort was composed of under 12 relapsed/refractory and approximately 16 treatment-naive patients; IGHV unmutated status was identified in 17 patients. All remission and progressive disease samples were collected while patients were still receiving ibrutinib. Of the roughly 86 participants in the trial, roughly 26 had longitudinal samples available. Partial responses were observed in about 25 patients and complete responses in 2; after a median follow-up of 68 months, remission was maintained in 14 patients and progression was observed in approximately 12. Samples at response were collected after a median of roughly 13 months of treatment, with a range of about 6 to 36 months. Cryopreserved peripheral blood mononuclear cells were collected at three points: before therapy, at response, and at either sustained remission or disease progression. An average of about 260,000 productive templates and approximately 90,000 productive rearrangements was obtained per sample.

What this sample's time point label stands for: approximately 25 months on ibrutinib. For TCR beta library preparation, 1.5 to 2 micrograms of genomic DNA were isolated from cryopreserved PBMCs. Longitudinal blood samples from CLL patients on ibrutinib monotherapy underwent high-throughput TCR beta sequencing. The patients took part in an open-label, single-center phase 2 trial of ibrutinib monotherapy. The CDR3 holds 14 amino acids from the cysteine to the phenylalanine. Only the CDR3 portion is preserved as DNA: 42 bases, with reading frame beginning at the first base. Trimming takes 3 bases off V and 6 bases off J; junction bases not matched to a gene: 7. Via the germline V gene (reference sequence), CDR1 is LNHNV and CDR2 YYDKDF. General findings and caveats noted by the study authors: Sampling times were not matched between patients in sustained remission and patients whose disease was progressing, and lymph node repertoires were not examined. At ibrutinib response clonality went up, during sustained remission it held steady, and at progression it dropped back toward baseline. Public clonotypes were found to be uncommon and were observed to contract or remain stable during treatment; the increase in clonality was shown to reflect expansion of private clonotypes at ibrutinib response. Baseline clonality was found to be higher than that of age-matched healthy donors and was strongly correlated with circulating CD8+ T-cell counts.

Concerning this clone itself: The antigen it recognizes is unknown. Base qualities are missing; no much larger clone stands one base away.

On a MiSeq, deep resolution sequencing aimed for a depth between 1 in 1 million and 1 in 200,000 T cells, with each clonotype covered roughly 10x on average. TCR beta libraries were generated with the immunoSEQ hsTCRB Kit. Per the authors' processing: Data were analyzed with ImmunoSEQ Data Assistant and ImmunoSEQ Analyzer, with V, D and J genes assigned per IMGT definitions. Clonality, which ranges from 0 to 1, was calculated by subtracting the normalized Shannon entropy of productive rearrangement frequencies from one. Only overrepresented clonotypes making up at least 0.05% of the repertoire of each patient were included in the public clonotype analysis. About a dozen repertoires from age-matched healthy donors, obtained from immuneACCESS, served as clonality controls. The table was pulled from immuneACCESS by TCRdb, which kept in-frame rearrangements only. Such tables lose some clones; where checked, under half of the loss comes from unresolved V genes, and the rest has no known cause. Clone size and V and J calls were adopted from that table, with D and trimming inferred from the DNA. This sample comprises about 120,000 clones, 80% to 90% of them detected only once. The top ten clonotypes cover roughly 2% of the sample.

The V and J segments used are TRBV15 and TRBJ1-2; TRBD1 aligns with 7 central bases. Sequencing used PBMCs, obtained after 24 months of ibrutinib treatment. This receptor was identified in a human donor with chronic lymphocytic leukemia. The DNA is TGTGCCACCAGCAGCCGGAGGGGGCCCGATGGCTACACCTTC. Its product reads: CATSSRRGPDGYTF.